This entry concerns a single T cell receptor beta chain. This entry belongs to a study of shared clonotypes between healthy human individuals. Deep was the level used in running the assay. Produced via immunoSEQ multiplex PCR; TCRdb's table is partial and in-frame only. This sample has about 1 million clones, with about four fifths found just once. CDR3 length: 16 residues. The chain links TRBV21-1 to TRBJ2-7; TRBD2 was called by the table and not checked on the DNA. TRBV21-1 is flagged as a pseudogene. The TCR comes from a man aged 18 to 35 in good health. Some clones in this sample may be carry-over from other donors' samples. The source material was memory CD4+ T cells from PBMCs. Sample subset: CD45RA-negative fraction. In DNA, the CDR3 is TGTGCCAGCAGCAAAGTGAAGAGGGAGCCCCCCTACGAGCAGTACTTC. This encodes CASSKVKREPPYEQYF.